These 10 T cell receptor beta chains were all obtained from the same sample, sequenced in a study of CD4+ T cells in melanoma. This table comes from immunoSEQ multiplex PCR, and its TCRdb copy is limited to in-frame clones, with some not included. The table lists 13,000 to 15,000 clones, roughly 88% of them singletons. The sample comprised cells from a culture (not recorded whether cultured in vitro). The receptor set was obtained from a human donor with melanoma.

The J gene is TRBJ1-4, the V gene TRBV27; D is unresolved. The CDR3 runs to 13 residues. V lost 1 base to trimming and J lost 8 bases, with 8 bases between them. Looked up from germline, CDR1 is MNHEY and CDR2 is SMNVEV (reference sequence). This CDR3 reads CASSLFSREKLFF. The CDR3 DNA reads TGTGCCAGCAGTTTATTTTCCCGGGAAAAACTGTTTTTT. Combining the CDR3 with reference TRBV27 and TRBJ1-4 gives the whole variable domain EAQVTQNPRYLITVTGKKLTVTCSQNMNHEYMSWYRQDPGLGLRQIYYSMNVEVTDKGDVPEGYKVSRKEKRNFPLILESPSPNQTSLYFCASSLFSREKLFFGSGTQLSVL.

The chain joins TRBV5-1 to TRBJ1-3; TRBD1 matches 7 bases. With V trimmed by 4 bases and J by 0 bases, 7 bases remained unmatched. There are 16 residues in the CDR3. The germline V gene has CDR1 SGHRS and CDR2 YFSETQ. CDR3 DNA: TGCGCCAGCAGCGCCGGGACAGCAGGCTCTGGAAACACCATATATTTT. It specifies CASSAGTAGSGNTIYF.

The CDR3 DNA is TGTGCCAGCAGCGTCCTAGCGGGGGCCCACAATGAGCAGTTCTTC. Its protein product is CASSVLAGAHNEQFF. The chain uses TRBV6-1 and TRBJ2-1; 10 bases are shared with TRBD2. The germline CDR1 and CDR2 sequences are MNHNS and SASEGT. CDR3 length: 15 amino acids. V shed 6 bases and J 5 bases; nucleotides not matched to a gene: 7.

This rearrangement joins TRBV11-1 to TRBJ2-2; D might be TRBD1 or TRBD2, each matching 6 bases. Per the germline V gene, CDR1 is SGHAT and CDR2 is FQDESV (reference sequence). CDR3 length: 16 residues. V was trimmed by 1 base and J by 2 bases, leaving 11 bases between them. CDR3 DNA: TGTGCCAGCAGCTTAGAATGGGGGGCCAACACCGGGGAGCTGTTTTTT. It encodes CASSLEWGANTGELFF.

This clone was counted a single time. The chain carries TRBV11-2 and TRBJ2-5; D unclear. The V and J ends lost 2 bases and 5 bases respectively, with 12 bases between them. This CDR3 region has 14 residues. Germline lookup yields CDR1 SGHAT and CDR2 FQNNGV. CDR3 loop: CASSLSRWSETQYF. The DNA for the CDR3 is TGTGCCAGCAGCTTATCCCGGTGGTCCGAGACCCAGTACTTC.

This rearrangement joins TRBV7-2 to TRBJ1-2; maybe TRBD1 (5 bases). The CDR3 loop spans 13 amino acids. Germline CDR1 SGHTA, CDR2 FQGNSA. The germline V and J ends were trimmed by 3 bases and 4 bases, with 9 bases remaining between them. The CDR3 spells CASSLTDIYGYTF. CDR3 bases: TGTGCCAGCAGCTTGACAGACATCTATGGCTACACCTTC.

This clone occurred once. V usage is TRBV18 and J usage is TRBJ2-2, with D perhaps matching TRBD1 (5 bases). V was clipped by 6 bases and J by 0 bases, with 17 bases between them. The CDR3 is 17 amino acids. CDR1 KGHSH and CDR2 LQKENI come from the germline V gene. Here the CDR3 reads CASSPQGDRTNTGELFF. As DNA, the CDR3 is TGTGCCAGCTCGCCCCAGGGCGACAGAACGAACACCGGGGAGCTGTTTTTT.

This clone came up a few times. V gene TRBV7-2 combines with J gene TRBJ2-7; 7 bases match TRBD1. The CDR3 totals 14 residues. CDR1 is SGHTA and CDR2 is FQGNSA in the germline V gene. The ends lost 4 bases at V and 5 bases at J; junction bases unmatched: 8. CDR3 in DNA: TGTGCCAGCAGCTCAACCCGACAGGGCCACGAGCAGTACTTC. Translated: CASSSTRQGHEQYF.

The V and J genes are TRBV19 and TRBJ1-5; TRBD1 matches 10 bases. Germline loops: CDR1 LNHDA, CDR2 SQIVND (reference sequence). The CDR3 runs 16 residues. J gave up 1 base and V 5 bases, and 5 bases lay outside the gene matches. DNA of the CDR3: TGTGCCAGTAGTGGGGGGACAGGGGAGAGCAATCAGCCCCAGCATTTT. It translates to CASSGGTGESNQPQHF. Using reference TRBV19 and TRBJ1-5 for the parts outside the CDR3, the full variable domain is DGGITQSPKYLFRKEGQNVTLSCEQNLNHDAMYWYRQDPGQGLRLIYYSQIVNDFQKGDIAEGYSVSREKKESFPLTVTSAQKNPTAFYLCASSGGTGESNQPQHFGDGTRLSIL.

V usage is TRBV15 and J usage is TRBJ2-1, with TRBD1 matching over 7 bases. V gave up 3 bases and J gave up 9 bases; unmatched junction bases: 5. Germline V CDR1 and CDR2: LNHNV, YYDKDF (reference sequence). This CDR3 has 13 residues. The CDR3 DNA reads TGTGCCACCAGCAGGGACAGGATAGGTGAGCAGTTCTTC. Protein sequence: CATSRDRIGEQFF.